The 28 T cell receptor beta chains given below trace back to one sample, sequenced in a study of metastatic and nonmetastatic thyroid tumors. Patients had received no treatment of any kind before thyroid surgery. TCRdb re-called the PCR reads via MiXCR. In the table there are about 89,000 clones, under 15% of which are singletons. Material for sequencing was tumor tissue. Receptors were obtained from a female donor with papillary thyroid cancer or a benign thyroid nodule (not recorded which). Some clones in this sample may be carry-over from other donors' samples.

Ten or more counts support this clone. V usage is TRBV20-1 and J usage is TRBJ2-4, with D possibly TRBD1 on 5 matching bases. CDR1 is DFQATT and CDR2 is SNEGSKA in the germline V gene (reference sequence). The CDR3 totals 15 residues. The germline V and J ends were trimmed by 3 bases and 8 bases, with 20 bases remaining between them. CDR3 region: CSARNPLGPMDIQYF. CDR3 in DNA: TGCAGTGCTAGGAACCCACTGGGGCCCATGGACATTCAGTACTTC.

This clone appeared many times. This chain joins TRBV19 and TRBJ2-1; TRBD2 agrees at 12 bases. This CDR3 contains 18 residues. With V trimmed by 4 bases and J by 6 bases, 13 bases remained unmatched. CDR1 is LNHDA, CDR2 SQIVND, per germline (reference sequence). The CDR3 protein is CASSTNRRTSGMGNEQFF. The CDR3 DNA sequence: TGTGCCAGTAGTACCAACCGTAGGACTAGCGGGATGGGCAATGAGCAGTTCTTC.

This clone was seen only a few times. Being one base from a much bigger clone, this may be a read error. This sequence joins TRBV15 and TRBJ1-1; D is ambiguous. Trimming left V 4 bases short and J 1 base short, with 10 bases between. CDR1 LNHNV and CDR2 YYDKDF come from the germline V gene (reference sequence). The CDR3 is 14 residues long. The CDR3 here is CATSTCTENTEAFF. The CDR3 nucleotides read TGTGCCACCAGCACCTGTACAGAGAACACTGAAGCTTTCTTT.

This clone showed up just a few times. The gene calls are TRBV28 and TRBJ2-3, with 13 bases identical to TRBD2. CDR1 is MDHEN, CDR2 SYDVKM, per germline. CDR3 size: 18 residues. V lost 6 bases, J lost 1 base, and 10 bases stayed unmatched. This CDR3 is CASRDPGLAGMGTDTQYF. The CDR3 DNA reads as TGTGCCAGCAGAGATCCGGGACTAGCGGGGATGGGCACAGATACGCAGTATTTT.

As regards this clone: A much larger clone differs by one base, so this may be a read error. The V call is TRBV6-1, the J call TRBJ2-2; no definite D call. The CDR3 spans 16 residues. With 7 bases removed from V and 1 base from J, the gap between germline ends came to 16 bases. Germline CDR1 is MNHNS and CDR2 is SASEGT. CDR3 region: CASIMRWALNTGELFF. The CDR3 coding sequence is TGTGCCAGCATCATGCGTTGGGCTCTGAACACCGGGGAGCTGTTTTTT.

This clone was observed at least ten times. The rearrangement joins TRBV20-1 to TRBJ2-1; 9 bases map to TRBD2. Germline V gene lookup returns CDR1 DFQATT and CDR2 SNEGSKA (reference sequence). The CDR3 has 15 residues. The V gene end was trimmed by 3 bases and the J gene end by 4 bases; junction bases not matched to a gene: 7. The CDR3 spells CSASGAGGVYNEQFF. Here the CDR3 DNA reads TGCAGTGCTAGTGGGGCGGGAGGGGTTTACAATGAGCAGTTCTTC.

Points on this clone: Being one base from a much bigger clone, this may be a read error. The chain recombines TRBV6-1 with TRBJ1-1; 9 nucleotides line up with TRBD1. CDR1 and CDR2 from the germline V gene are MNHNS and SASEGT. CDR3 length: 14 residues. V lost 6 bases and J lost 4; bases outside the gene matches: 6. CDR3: CASRWDRVVTEAFF. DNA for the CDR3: TGTGCCAGCAGATGGGACAGGGTGGTCACTGAAGCTTTCTTT.

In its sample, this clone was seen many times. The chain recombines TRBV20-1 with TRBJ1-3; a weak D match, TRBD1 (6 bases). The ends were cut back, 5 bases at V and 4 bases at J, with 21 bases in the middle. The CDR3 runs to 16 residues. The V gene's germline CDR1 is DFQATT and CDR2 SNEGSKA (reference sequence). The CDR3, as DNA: TGCAGTGCTCCGACAGGCGGGGACCTTTGGGGAAACACCATATATTTT. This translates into CSAPTGGDLWGNTIYF.

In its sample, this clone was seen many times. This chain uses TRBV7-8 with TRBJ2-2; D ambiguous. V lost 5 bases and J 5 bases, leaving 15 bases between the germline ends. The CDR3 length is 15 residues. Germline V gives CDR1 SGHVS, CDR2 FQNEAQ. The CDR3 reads CASSQLTQRTGELFF. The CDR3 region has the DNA TGTGCCAGCAGCCAACTGACCCAGAGGACCGGGGAGCTGTTTTTT.

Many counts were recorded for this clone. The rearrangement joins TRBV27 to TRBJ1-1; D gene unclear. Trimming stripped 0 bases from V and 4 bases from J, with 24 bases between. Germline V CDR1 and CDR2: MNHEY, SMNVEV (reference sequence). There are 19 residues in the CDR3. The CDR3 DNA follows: TGTGCCAGCAGTTTATCATACTCACCGGGTCCCCGGTACGCCACTGAAGCTTTCTTT. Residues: CASSLSYSPGPRYATEAFF.

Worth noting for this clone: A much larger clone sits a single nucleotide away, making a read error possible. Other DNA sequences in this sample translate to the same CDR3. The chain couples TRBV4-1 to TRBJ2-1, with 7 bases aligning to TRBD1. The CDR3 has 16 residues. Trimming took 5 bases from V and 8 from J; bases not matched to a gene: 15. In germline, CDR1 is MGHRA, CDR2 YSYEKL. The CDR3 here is CASSGLRTGARDEQFF. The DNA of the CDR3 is TGCGCCAGCAGCGGCCTTCGTACAGGGGCTCGGGATGAGCAGTTCTTC.

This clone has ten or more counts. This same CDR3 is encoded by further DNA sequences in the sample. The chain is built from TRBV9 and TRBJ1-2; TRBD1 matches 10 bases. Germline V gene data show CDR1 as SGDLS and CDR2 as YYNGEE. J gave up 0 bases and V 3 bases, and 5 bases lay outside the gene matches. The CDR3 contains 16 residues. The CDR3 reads CASSGDRGRPNYGYTF. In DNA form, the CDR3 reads TGTGCCAGCAGCGGAGACAGGGGGCGGCCTAACTATGGCTACACCTTC. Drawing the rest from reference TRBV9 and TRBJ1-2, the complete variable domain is DSGVTQTPKHLITATGQRVTLRCSPRSGDLSVYWYQQSLDQGLQFLIQYYNGEERAKGNILERFSAQQFPDLHSELNLSSLELGDSALYFCASSGDRGRPNYGYTFGSGTRLTVV.

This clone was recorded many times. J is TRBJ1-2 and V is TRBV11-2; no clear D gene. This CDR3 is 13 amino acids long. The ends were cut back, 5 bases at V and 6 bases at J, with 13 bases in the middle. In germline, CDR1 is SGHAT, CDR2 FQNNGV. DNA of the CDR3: TGTGCCAGCAGCAAACTCAACACACATGGCTACACCTTC. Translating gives CASSKLNTHGYTF.

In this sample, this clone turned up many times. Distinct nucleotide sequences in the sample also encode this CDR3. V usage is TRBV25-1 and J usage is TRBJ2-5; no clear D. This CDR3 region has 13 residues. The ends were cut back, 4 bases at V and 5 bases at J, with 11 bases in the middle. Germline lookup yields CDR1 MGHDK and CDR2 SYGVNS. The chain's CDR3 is CASSGTWWETQYF. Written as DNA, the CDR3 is TGTGCCAGCAGTGGGACCTGGTGGGAGACCCAGTACTTC.

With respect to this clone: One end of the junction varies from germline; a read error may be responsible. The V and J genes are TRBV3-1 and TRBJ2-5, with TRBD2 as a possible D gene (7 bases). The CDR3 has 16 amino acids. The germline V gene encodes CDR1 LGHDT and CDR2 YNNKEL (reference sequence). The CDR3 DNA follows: TGTGCCAACAGCCAAGGCGGGGGCGGACTACAAGAGACCCAGTACTTC. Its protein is CANSQGGGGLQETQYF.

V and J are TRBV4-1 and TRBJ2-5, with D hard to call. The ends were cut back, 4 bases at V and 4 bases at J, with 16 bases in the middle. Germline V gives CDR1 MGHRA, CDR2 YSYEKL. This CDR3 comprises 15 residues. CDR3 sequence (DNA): TGCGCCAGCAGCCTCCCGGGCCTAGGTCGAGAGACCCAGTACTTC. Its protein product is CASSLPGLGRETQYF.

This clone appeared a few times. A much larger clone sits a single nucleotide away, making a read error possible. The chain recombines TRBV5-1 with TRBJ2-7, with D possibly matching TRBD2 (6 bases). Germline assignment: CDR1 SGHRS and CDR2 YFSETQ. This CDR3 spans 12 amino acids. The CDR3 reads CASSFGGREQHF. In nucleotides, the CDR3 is TGCGCCAGCAGCTTTGGAGGGCGCGAGCAGCACTTC.

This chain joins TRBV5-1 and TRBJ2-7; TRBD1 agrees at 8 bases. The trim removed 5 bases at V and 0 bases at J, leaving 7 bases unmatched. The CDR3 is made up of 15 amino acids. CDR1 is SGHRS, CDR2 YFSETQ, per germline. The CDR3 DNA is TGCGCCAGCAGAACGACAGGGGTCCTCTCCTACGAGCAGTACTTC. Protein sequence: CASRTTGVLSYEQYF.

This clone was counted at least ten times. The CDR3, as DNA: TGTGCCAGCAGTTCGGCCATTGGGGTTTCGGCAGAGACCCAGTACTTC. Its protein product is CASSSAIGVSAETQYF. The chain recombines TRBV28 with TRBJ2-5; D gene unclear. Per the germline V gene, CDR1 is MDHEN and CDR2 is SYDVKM. V lost 4 bases to trimming and J lost 4 bases, with 19 bases between them. The CDR3 contains 16 residues. Together with reference TRBV28 and TRBJ2-5, the CDR3 gives the full variable domain: DVKVTQSSRYLVKRTGEKVFLECVQDMDHENMFWYRQDPGLGLRLIYFSYDVKMKEKGDIPEGYSVSREKKERFSLILESASTNQTSMYLCASSSAIGVSAETQYFGPGTRLLVL.

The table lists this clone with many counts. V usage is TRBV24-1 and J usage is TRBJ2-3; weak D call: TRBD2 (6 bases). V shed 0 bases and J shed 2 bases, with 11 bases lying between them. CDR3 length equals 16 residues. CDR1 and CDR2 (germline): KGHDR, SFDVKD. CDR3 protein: CATSDLASGYTDTQYF. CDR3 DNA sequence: TGTGCCACCAGTGATTTGGCCAGCGGGTACACAGATACGCAGTATTTT.

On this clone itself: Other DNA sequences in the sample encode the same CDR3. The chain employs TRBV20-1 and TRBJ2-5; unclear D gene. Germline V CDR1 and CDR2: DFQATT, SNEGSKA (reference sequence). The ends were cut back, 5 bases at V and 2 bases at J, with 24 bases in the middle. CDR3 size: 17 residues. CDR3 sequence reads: CSAWNAISFGGQETQYF. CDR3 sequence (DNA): TGCAGTGCTTGGAACGCCATTTCTTTTGGCGGACAAGAGACCCAGTACTTC.

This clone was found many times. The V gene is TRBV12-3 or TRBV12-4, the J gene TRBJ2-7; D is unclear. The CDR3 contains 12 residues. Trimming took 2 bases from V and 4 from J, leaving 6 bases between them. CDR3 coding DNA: TGTGCCAGCAGTTTAAGGCCGTACGAGCAGTACTTC. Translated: CASSLRPYEQYF.

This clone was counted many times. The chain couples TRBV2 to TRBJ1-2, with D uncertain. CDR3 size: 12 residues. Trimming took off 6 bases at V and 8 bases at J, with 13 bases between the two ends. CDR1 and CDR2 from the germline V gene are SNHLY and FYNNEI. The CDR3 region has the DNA TGTGCCAGCAGGCACTCTTCTTACGGCTACACCTTC. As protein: CASRHSSYGYTF.

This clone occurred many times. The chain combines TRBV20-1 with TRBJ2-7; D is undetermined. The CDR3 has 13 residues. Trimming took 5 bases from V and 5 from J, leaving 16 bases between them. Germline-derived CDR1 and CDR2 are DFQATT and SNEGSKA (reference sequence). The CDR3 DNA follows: TGCAGTGCTTTTCGCCCGGAGAGCGACGAGCAGTACTTC. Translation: CSAFRPESDEQYF.

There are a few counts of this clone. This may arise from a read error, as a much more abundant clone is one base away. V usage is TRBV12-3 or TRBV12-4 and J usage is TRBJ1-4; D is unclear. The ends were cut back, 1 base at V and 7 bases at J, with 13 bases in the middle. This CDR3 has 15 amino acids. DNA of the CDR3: TGTGCCAGCAGTTTAGTAGGACCGAGGTGTGAAAAACTGTTTTTT. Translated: CASSLVGPRCEKLFF.

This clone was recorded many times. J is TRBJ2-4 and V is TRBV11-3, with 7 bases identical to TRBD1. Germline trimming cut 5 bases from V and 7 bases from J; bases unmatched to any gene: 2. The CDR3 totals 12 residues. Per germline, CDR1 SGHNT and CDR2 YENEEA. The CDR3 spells CASSQQGNIQYF. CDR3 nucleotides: TGTGCCAGCAGCCAACAGGGGAACATTCAGTACTTC.

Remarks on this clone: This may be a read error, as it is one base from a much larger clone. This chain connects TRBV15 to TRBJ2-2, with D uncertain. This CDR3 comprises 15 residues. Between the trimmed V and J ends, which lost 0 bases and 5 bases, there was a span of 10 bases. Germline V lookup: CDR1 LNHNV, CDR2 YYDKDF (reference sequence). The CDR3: CATSREVRQTGELFF. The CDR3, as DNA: TGTGCCACCAGCAGAGAGGTCAGACAAACCGGGGAGCTGTTTTTT.

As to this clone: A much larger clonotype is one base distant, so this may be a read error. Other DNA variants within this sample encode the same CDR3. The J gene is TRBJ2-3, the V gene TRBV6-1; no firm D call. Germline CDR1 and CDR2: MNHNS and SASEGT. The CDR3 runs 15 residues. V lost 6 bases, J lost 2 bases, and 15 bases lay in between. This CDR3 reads CASSSPLRTTDTQYF. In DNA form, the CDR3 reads TGTGCCAGCAGCTCCCCCTTGAGAACCACAGATACGCAGTATTTT.